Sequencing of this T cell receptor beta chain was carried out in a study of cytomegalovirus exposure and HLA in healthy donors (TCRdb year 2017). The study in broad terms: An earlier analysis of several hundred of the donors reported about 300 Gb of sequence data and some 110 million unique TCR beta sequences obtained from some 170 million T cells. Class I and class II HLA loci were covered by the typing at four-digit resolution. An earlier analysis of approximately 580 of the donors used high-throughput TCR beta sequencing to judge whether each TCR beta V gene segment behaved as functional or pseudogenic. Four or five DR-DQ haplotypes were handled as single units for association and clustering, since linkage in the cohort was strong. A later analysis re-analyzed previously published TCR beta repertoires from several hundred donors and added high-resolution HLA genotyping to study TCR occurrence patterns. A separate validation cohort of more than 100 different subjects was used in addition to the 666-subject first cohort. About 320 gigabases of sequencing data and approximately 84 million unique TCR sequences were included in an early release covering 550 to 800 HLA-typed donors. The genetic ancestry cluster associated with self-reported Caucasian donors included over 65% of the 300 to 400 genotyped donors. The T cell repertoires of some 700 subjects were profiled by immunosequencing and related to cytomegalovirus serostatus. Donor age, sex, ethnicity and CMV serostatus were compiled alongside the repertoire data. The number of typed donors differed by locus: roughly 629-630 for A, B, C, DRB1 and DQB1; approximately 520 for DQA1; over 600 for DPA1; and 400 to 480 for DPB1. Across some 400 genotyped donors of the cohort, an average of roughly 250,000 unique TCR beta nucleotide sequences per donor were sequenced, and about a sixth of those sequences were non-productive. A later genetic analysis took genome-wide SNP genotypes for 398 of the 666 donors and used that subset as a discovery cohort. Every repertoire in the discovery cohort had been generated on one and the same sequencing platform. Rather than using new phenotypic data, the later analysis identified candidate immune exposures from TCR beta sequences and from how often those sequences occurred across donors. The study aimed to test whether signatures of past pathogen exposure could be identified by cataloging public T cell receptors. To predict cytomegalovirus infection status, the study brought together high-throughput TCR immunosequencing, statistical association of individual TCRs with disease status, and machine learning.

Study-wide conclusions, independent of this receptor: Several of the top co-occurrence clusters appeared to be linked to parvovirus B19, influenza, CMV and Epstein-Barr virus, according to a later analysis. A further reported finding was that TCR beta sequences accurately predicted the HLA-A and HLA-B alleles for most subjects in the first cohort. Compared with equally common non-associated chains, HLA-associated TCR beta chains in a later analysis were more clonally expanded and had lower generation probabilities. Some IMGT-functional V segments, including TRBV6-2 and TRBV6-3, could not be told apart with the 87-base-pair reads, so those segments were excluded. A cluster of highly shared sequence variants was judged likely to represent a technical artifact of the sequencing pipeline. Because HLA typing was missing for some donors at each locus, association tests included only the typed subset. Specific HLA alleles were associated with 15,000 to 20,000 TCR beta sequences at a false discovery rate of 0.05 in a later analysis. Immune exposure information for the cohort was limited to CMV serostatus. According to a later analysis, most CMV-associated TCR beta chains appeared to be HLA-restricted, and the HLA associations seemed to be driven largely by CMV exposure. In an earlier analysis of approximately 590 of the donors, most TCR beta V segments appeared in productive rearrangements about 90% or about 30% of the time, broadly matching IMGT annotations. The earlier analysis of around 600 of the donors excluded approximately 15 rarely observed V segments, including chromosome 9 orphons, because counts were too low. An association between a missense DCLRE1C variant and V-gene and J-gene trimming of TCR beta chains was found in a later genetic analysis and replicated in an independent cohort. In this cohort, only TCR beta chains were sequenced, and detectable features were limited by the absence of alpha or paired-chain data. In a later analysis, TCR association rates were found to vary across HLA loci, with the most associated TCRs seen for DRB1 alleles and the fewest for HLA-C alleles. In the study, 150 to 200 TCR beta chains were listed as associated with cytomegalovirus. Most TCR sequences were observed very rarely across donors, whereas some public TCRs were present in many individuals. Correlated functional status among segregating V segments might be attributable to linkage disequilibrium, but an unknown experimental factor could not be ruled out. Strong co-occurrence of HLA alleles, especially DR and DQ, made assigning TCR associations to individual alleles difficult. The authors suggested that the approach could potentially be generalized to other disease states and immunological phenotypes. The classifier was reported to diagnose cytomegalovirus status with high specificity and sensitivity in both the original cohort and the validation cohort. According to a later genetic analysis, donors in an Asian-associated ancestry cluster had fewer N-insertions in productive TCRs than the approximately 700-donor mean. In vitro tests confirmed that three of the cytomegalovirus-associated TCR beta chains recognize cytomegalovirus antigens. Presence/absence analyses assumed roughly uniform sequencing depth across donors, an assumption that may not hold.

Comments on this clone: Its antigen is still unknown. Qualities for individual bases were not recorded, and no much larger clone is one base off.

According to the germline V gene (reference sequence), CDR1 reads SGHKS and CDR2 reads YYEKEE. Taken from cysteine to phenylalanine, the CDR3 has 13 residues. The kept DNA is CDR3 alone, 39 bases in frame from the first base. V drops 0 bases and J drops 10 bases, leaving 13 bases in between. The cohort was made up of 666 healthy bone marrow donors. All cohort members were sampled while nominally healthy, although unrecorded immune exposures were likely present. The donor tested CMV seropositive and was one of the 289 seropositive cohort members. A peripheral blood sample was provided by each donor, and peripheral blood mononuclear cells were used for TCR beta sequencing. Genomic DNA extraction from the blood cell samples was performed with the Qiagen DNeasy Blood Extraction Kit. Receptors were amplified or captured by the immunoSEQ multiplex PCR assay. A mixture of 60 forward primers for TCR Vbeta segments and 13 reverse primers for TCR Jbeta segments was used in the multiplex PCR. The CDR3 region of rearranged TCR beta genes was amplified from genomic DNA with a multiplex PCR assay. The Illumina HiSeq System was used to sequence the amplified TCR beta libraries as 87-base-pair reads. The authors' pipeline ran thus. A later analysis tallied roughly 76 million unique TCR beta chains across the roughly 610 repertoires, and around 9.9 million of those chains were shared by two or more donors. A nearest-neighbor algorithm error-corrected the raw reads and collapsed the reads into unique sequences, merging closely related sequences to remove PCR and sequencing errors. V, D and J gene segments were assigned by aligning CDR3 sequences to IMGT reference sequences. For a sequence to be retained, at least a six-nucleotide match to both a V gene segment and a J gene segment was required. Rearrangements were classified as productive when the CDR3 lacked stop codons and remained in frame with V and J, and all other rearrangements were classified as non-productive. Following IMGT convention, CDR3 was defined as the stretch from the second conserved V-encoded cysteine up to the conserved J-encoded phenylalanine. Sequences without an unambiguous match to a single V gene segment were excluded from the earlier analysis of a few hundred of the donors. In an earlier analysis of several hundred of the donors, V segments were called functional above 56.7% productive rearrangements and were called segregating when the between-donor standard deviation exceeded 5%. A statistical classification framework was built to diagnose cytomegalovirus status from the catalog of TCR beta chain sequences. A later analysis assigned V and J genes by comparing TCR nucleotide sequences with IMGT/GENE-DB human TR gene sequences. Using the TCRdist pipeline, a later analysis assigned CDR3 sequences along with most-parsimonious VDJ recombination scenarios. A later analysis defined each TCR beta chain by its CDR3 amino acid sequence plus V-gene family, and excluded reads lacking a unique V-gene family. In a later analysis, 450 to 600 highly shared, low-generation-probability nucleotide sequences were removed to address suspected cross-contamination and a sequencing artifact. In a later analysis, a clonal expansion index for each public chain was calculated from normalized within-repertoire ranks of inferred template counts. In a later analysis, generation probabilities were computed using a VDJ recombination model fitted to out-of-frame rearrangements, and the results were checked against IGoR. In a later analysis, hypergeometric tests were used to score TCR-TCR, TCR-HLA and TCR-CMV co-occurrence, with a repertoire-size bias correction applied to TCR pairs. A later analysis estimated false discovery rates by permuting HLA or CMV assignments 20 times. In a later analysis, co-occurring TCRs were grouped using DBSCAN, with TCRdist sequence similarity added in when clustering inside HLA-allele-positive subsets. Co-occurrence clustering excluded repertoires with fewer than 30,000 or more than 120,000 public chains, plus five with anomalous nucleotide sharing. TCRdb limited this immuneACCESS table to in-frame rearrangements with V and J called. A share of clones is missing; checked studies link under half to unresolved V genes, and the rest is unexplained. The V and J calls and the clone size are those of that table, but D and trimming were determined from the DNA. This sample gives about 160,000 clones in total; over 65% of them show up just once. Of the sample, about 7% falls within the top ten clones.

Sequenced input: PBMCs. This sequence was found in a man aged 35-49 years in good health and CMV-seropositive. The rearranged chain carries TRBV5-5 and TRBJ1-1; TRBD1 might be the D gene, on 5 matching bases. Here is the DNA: TGTGCCAGCAGCTTGGCCTTAGGGGATGGAGCTTTCTTT. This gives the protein CASSLALGDGAFF.